This record concerns one T cell receptor (beta chain) sequence. These data originate in a study of CD8 T cells in Susac syndrome. TEMRA cells were enriched by FACS, and CD4+ and CD8+ T cells were negatively isolated. With random hexamers, 0.5 to 1 ug RNA was reverse transcribed. Multiplex PCR with immunoSEQ amplified the TCR beta CDR3 across 54 Vbeta and 13 Jbeta. TCRdb re-called the immunoSEQ multiplex PCR reads through MiXCR, storing one row per CDR3 protein. The sample has 160,000 or so distinct CDR3 sequences, 85% to 95% seen once. V lost 5 bases to trimming and J lost 3 bases, with 11 bases between them. Germline lookup yields CDR1 SEHNR and CDR2 FQNEAQ (reference sequence). The CDR3 totals 13 residues.

The rearrangement uses TRBV7-9 and TRBJ2-7, with D perhaps matching TRBD1 or TRBD2 (5 bases each). The receptor was derived from a human donor with multiple sclerosis. Source material: CD8+ T cells from PBMCs. CDR3 in amino acids: CASSPGADYEQYF. As DNA, the CDR3 is TGTGCCAGCAGCCCCGGGGCCGACTACGAGCAGTACTTC.